This entry concerns a single T cell receptor (beta chain). Its antigen is undetermined. The data derive from a study of OX40 agonist ivuxolimab in advanced cancers. Across the study: The dose-escalation group included hepatocellular carcinoma, melanoma, renal cell carcinoma and head and neck cancer.

Sampling of blood occurred at baseline, cycle 4 day 1, and cycle 7 day 1. Study outcomes and limitations: Relatively little clonal expansion, among the lowest observed, appeared in partial responders at 0.1-3.0 mg/kg. The antigen specificity of the peripheral T cells (those that were expanded) was not determined.

The protocol was immunoSEQ multiplex PCR, while the TCRdb copy is restricted to in-frame clones and leaves out a portion. The table has approximately 25,000 clones, around 79% seen once. This CDR3 has 14 residues. With 4 bases removed from V and 7 bases from J, the gap between germline ends came to 11 bases. The V gene's germline CDR1 is SGHTA and CDR2 FQGTGA. The rearrangement joins TRBV7-3 to TRBJ1-6, with D perhaps matching TRBD1 (5 bases). Sequenced material: CD4+ or CD8+ T cells sorted from blood, taken in a trial of the OX40 agonist ivuxolimab. The sequence was collected from an adult with an advanced solid tumor such as melanoma, head and neck, liver or kidney cancer. CDR3 sequence reads: CASSSTGGNSPLHF. CDR3 nucleotide sequence: TGTGCCAGCAGCTCAACAGGCGGGAATTCACCCCTCCACTTT.